Listed below are T cell receptor beta chains from one sample, sequenced in a study of technical replicates of blood from several donors. This table comes from immunoSEQ multiplex PCR, and its TCRdb copy is limited to in-frame clones, with some not included. The sample lists more than 75,000 clones; almost 97% were seen once. The specimen sequenced was T cells isolated from PBMCs. Every receptor here comes from a human donor in good health. Both conserved end residues are part of each CDR3. Fields, in order: D gene, clone size, V gene, J gene, CDR3 DNA, CDR3 protein. A D gene is named only where the DNA matches it firmly. Where a row states a size, it is once, few, many or the class of an expanded clone; other rows omit it.

-	-	TRBV11-2	TRBJ2-7	TGTGCCAGCAGCTTAGCCCCGGGAGAAGGCTACGAGCAGTACTTC	CASSLAPGEGYEQYF
-	-	TRBV19	TRBJ2-1	TGTGCCAGTAGTATATGGGTAGGAGACAATGAGCAGTTCTTC	CASSIWVGDNEQFF
-	-	TRBV28	TRBJ2-3	TGTGCCAGCAGTTTGACCGAGACGGGAGATACGCAGTATTTT	CASSLTETGDTQYF
-	-	TRBV7-9	TRBJ2-7	TGTGCCAGCAGCTTTAAGGGGCTCTCGGACGAGCAGTACTTC	CASSFKGLSDEQYF
TRBD2	-	TRBV19	TRBJ2-4	TGTGCCAGTAGCCCTCCGGGACTAGCGGGTTTCCTAGCCAAAAACATTCAGTACTTC	CASSPPGLAGFLAKNIQYF
-	-	TRBV2	TRBJ2-3	TGTGCCAGCAGTGGGATCAATACAGGGCTCTCCGAACCCACAGATACGCAGTATTTT	CASSGINTGLSEPTDTQYF
-	-	TRBV7-7	TRBJ1-1	TGTGCTAGCAGCTTAGACCGGGGAACTGAAGCTTTCTTT	CASSLDRGTEAFF
-	-	TRBV2	TRBJ1-2	TGTGCCAGCAGTCCTTTCCGCGCACAGGGTTTCAACTATGGCTACACCTTC	CASSPFRAQGFNYGYTF
TRBD2	-	TRBV19	TRBJ2-7	TGTGCCAGTAGTAGCCAGCGGGACTACGAGCAGTACTTC	CASSSQRDYEQYF
-	-	TRBV7-9	TRBJ2-7	TGTGCCAGCAGCTTAGCGGGAGGAGCCGAGCAGTACTTC	CASSLAGGAEQYF
TRBD1	once	TRBV28	TRBJ2-2	TGTGCCAGCGGGTCCGGGACAGGGTTCACCGGGGAGCTGTTTTTT	CASGSGTGFTGELFF
-	-	TRBV6-5	TRBJ2-5	TGTGCCAGCAGTTACGGGGCAGGTCAGGCCCAGTACTTC	CASSYGAGQAQYF
-	-	TRBV5-5	TRBJ1-5	TGTGCCAGCAGCTTGAGCCCCTATAGCAATCAGCCCCAGCATTTT	CASSLSPYSNQPQHF
-	-	TRBV21-1	TRBJ2-7	TGTGCCAGCAGCAAAGACTTAAGGACAGCCTCCTCCTACGAGCAGTACTTC	CASSKDLRTASSYEQYF
TRBD1	-	TRBV19	TRBJ1-2	TGTGCCAGTAGTCTGGACAGGGTGATTGGCTACACCTTC	CASSLDRVIGYTF
-	-	TRBV9	TRBJ1-3	TGTGCCAGCAGCTCAGTAGACAGTGACTCTGGAAACACCATATATTTT	CASSSVDSDSGNTIYF
-	-	TRBV6-5	TRBJ2-2	TGTGCCAGCAGTTACTCGATGGGGGGAACCGGGGAGCTGTTTTTT	CASSYSMGGTGELFF
TRBD2	-	TRBV7-2	TRBJ2-1	TGTGCCAGCAGCCTCCCGAGGACTAGCGGGAACAATGAGCAGTTCTTC	CASSLPRTSGNNEQFF
TRBD1	-	TRBV11-2	TRBJ1-4	TGTGCCAGCAGCGCGGGACAGCTAAATGAAAAACTGTTTTTT	CASSAGQLNEKLFF
-	once	TRBV19	TRBJ1-2	TGTGCCAGTAGTATTGAAGGGGGTACCGGAGTCTATGGCTACACCTTC	CASSIEGGTGVYGYTF
-	-	TRBV7-9	TRBJ1-2	TGTGCCAGCAGCTTAGCGCTCCGGGAACCGTATGGCTACACCTTC	CASSLALREPYGYTF
-	-	TRBV18	TRBJ2-7	TGTGCCAGCTCACTCCCCGTCGGGGGCGAGCAGTACTTC	CASSLPVGGEQYF
-	-	TRBV5-1	TRBJ2-1	TGCGCCAGCAGCTCACCAGGCCCGAGTGGACAGATCCACTACAATGAGCAGTTCTTC	CASSSPGPSGQIHYNEQFF
TRBD2	-	TRBV6-1	TRBJ2-5	TGTGCCAGCAGTGACCCGCGTGCTAGCGGGAGCTCCCCCCAGTACTTC	CASSDPRASGSSPQYF
TRBD2	-	TRBV7-2	TRBJ2-1	TGTGCCAGCAGCTCCCGACTAGCGGGAGGGCCGGGAAATGAGCAGTTCTTC	CASSSRLAGGPGNEQFF
-	-	TRBV10-3	TRBJ2-3	TGTGCCATCTCCCTGGGGAGCGCAGATACGCAGTATTTT	CAISLGSADTQYF
-	-	TRBV13	TRBJ2-2	TGTGCCAGCAGATTTACAGGGTCGGACGGGGAGCTGTTTTTT	CASRFTGSDGELFF
TRBD1	-	TRBV7-2	TRBJ2-3	TGTGCCAGCAGTGACAGGGGGCGCACAGATACGCAGTATTTT	CASSDRGRTDTQYF
TRBD1	-	TRBV6-5	TRBJ1-2	TGTGCCAGCAGTTTGAGGACAGGGGTGGACGGCTACACCTTC	CASSLRTGVDGYTF
-	-	TRBV7-3	TRBJ2-2	TGTGCCAGCAGTCCACCGGGTGGCGCTACCGGGGAGCTGTTTTTT	CASSPPGGATGELFF
-	-	TRBV2	TRBJ2-7	TGTGCCAGCAGCGCTCAGGGCTACGAGCAGTACTTC	CASSAQGYEQYF
TRBD1	-	TRBV29-1	TRBJ1-1	TGCAGCGTTGGGAGGGGGCCCACTGAAGCTTTCTTT	CSVGRGPTEAFF
-	once	TRBV9	TRBJ1-1	TGTGCCAGCAGCGTAGGGAGGGGGAACACTGAAGCTTTCTTT	CASSVGRGNTEAFF
-	-	TRBV13	TRBJ1-2	TGTGCCAGCAGCCCCACCAAGACAGATTCATTCTATGGCTACACCTTC	CASSPTKTDSFYGYTF
TRBD1	-	TRBV5-1	TRBJ2-2	TGCGCCAGCAGCTTCCACGGACAGGGGAACACCGGGGAGCTGTTTTTT	CASSFHGQGNTGELFF
TRBD2	once	TRBV2	TRBJ2-1	TGTGCCAGCAACCAGGACTCTAATAGCGGGAGGGCCTACAATGAGCAGTTCTTC	CASNQDSNSGRAYNEQFF
-	-	TRBV9	TRBJ1-4	TGTGCCAGCAGCCTTGGAGCAACTAATGAAAAACTGTTTTTT	CASSLGATNEKLFF
-	-	TRBV29-1	TRBJ2-7	TGCAGCGTTATAGCGGAGACCTACGAGCAGTACTTC	CSVIAETYEQYF
-	-	TRBV18	TRBJ1-4	TGTGCCAGCTCACCACGACAGCGATCAACTAATGAAAAACTGTTTTTT	CASSPRQRSTNEKLFF
TRBD1	-	TRBV9	TRBJ1-4	TGTGCCAGCAGCGCCACACGGACAGGAGGGAATGAAAAACTGTTTTTT	CASSATRTGGNEKLFF
TRBD2	-	TRBV5-1	TRBJ2-1	TGCGCCAGCAGCCCCCTACGACTAGCGGGAGACTATGAGCAGTTCTTC	CASSPLRLAGDYEQFF
-	-	TRBV6-4	TRBJ2-6	TGTGCCAGCAGTGACTCGGGCAGAGCTGGGGCCAACGTCCTGACTTTC	CASSDSGRAGANVLTF
-	-	TRBV6-4	TRBJ2-1	TGTGCCAGCAGTGACTCCCTAGCAGTTCCCCAAGAGGAGCAGTTCTTC	CASSDSLAVPQEEQFF
-	-	TRBV27	TRBJ2-7	TGTGCCAGCAGTGGAGGACGGTCCTACGAGCAGTACTTC	CASSGGRSYEQYF
TRBD1	-	TRBV9	TRBJ1-1	TGTGCCAGCAGCGTAGCCGTGACAGGGGATGAAACTGAAGCTTTCTTT	CASSVAVTGDETEAFF
-	-	TRBV29-1	TRBJ1-2	TGCAGCGTCCCAACGATCCGACAGGATTCGAGGGGCTACACCTTC	CSVPTIRQDSRGYTF
-	-	TRBV5-1	TRBJ1-4	TGCGCCAGCAGCCTGGAGGGGCGGGGTGAAAAACTGTTTTTT	CASSLEGRGEKLFF
-	-	TRBV27	TRBJ2-7	TGTGCCAGCAGTTCTACAGGTGAATACGAGCAGTACTTC	CASSSTGEYEQYF
TRBD1	-	TRBV9	TRBJ1-1	TGTGCCAGCAGCCCGACCGGGACAGGAAACACTGAAGCTTTCTTT	CASSPTGTGNTEAFF
-	-	TRBV7-7	TRBJ2-7	TGTGCCAGCGGGGGGATCGGTAGCCTGAGTCTGGGTTACGAGCAGTACTTC	CASGGIGSLSLGYEQYF
TRBD2	-	TRBV19	TRBJ2-1	TGTGCCAGTAGTAGGGGCGGGAGTATCAATGAGCAGTTCTTC	CASSRGGSINEQFF
-	-	TRBV27	TRBJ2-7	TGTGCCAGCAGTTCCGTTGGCAGGGATGGCTCCTACGAGCAGTACTTC	CASSSVGRDGSYEQYF
TRBD2	-	TRBV9	TRBJ2-3	TGTGCCAGCAGCGCCGGTGGACTAGCGGGTACAGATACGCAGTATTTT	CASSAGGLAGTDTQYF
TRBD2	-	TRBV29-1	TRBJ2-5	TGCAGCGTTGATATCTGGCGACTAGCGGAAGAGACCCAGTACTTC	CSVDIWRLAEETQYF
-	-	TRBV18	TRBJ1-2	TGTGCCAGCTCACCAACAGGGTCTGATGGCTACACCTTC	CASSPTGSDGYTF
TRBD1	-	TRBV28	TRBJ2-7	TGTGCCAGCAGTATCGGGACAGGGAACGAGCAGTACTTC	CASSIGTGNEQYF
TRBD1	-	TRBV30	TRBJ1-1	TGTGCCTGGAGTTCAGGGGGCCACACTGAAGCTTTCTTT	CAWSSGGHTEAFF
-	-	TRBV27	TRBJ2-2	TGTGCCAGCAGTTTAACAGCCGGGGAGCTGTTTTTT	CASSLTAGELFF
-	once	TRBV28	TRBJ1-2	TGTGCCAGCGGTTTAGGGGCGCAATATGGCTACACCTTC	CASGLGAQYGYTF
-	-	TRBV19	TRBJ1-5	TGTGCCAGTACCGTGACAGCATATAGCAATCAGCCCCAGCATTTT	CASTVTAYSNQPQHF